Shown below are 22 T cell receptor beta chains from a single sample sequenced in a study of T cells in localized non-small cell lung cancer. The table came from immunoSEQ multiplex PCR; TCRdb's copy has only in-frame clones and leaves some out. This table has 39,000 or so clones, roughly 84% appearing once. The sequencing here drew on PBMCs, taken before any cancer treatment. These receptors came from a man aged 40 to 70 with stage II lung adenocarcinoma.

The chain joins TRBV5-1 to TRBJ2-3; D may be TRBD1 (7 bases). The CDR3 is 15 amino acids. CDR1 is SGHRS and CDR2 is YFSETQ in the germline V gene. V lost 7 bases, J lost 2 bases, and 17 bases lay in between. The CDR3 region is CASSQGGHNTDTQYF. CDR3 DNA: TGCGCCAGCTCCCAGGGGGGACACAACACAGATACGCAGTATTTT.

This clone turned up a few times. V and J are TRBV7-9 and TRBJ2-1; 14 nucleotides agree with TRBD2. V dropped 5 bases and J dropped 7; count of bases not matched to a gene: 4. The CDR3 length is 15 residues. Per germline, CDR1 SEHNR and CDR2 FQNEAQ (reference sequence). CDR3 DNA: TGTGCCAGCAGCCCGGGACTAGCGGGAGTAAATGAGCAGTTCTTC. This encodes CASSPGLAGVNEQFF.

The chain employs TRBV28 and TRBJ1-2; possible D gene TRBD1, 5 bases. Per the germline V gene, CDR1 is MDHEN and CDR2 is SYDVKM. CDR3 length: 15 residues. V was cut by 5 bases and J by 2 bases, with 15 bases left in between. The CDR3 DNA reads TGTGCCAGCAGTCGCGTCTCGACAGTGAACTATGGCTACACCTTC. This codes for CASSRVSTVNYGYTF.

V is TRBV6-5 and J is TRBJ2-1, with 8 bases identical to TRBD2. The CDR3 covers 14 residues. After removal of 8 bases from V and 2 bases from J, the junction contained 5 bases not matched to a gene. Germline assignment: CDR1 MNHEY and CDR2 SVGAGI. The CDR3 loop reads CASQTSGTYNEQFF. CDR3 in DNA: TGTGCCAGCCAAACTAGCGGAACCTACAATGAGCAGTTCTTC.

V is TRBV7-9 and J is TRBJ1-4, with a possible D match to TRBD1 (5 bases). Germline V gene data show CDR1 as SEHNR and CDR2 as FQNEAQ (reference sequence). This CDR3 has 14 residues. V lost 6 bases and J 6 bases, leaving 14 bases between the germline ends. The DNA for the CDR3 is TGTGCCAGCAGTTTCAGGGTGATGGATGAAAAACTGTTTTTT. Protein sequence: CASSFRVMDEKLFF.

This chain connects TRBV15 to TRBJ2-1; TRBD2 agrees at 8 bases. Germline CDR1 reads LNHNV; CDR2 reads YYDKDF (reference sequence). J lost 0 bases, V lost 1 base, and 2 bases had no gene match. CDR3 length equals 16 residues. The chain's CDR3 is CATSRASGSSYNEQFF. In nucleotides, the CDR3 is TGTGCCACCAGCAGAGCCAGCGGGAGCTCCTACAATGAGCAGTTCTTC.

This chain uses TRBV28 with TRBJ1-1; weak D call: TRBD1 (5 bases). The V end lost 5 bases, the J end lost 5 bases, and 15 bases lay between the germline ends. The CDR3 loop spans 14 amino acids. Per germline, CDR1 MDHEN and CDR2 SYDVKM. The CDR3 DNA sequence: TGTGCCAGCAGTCTGATGGGGGAGGGGACTGAAGCTTTCTTT. Protein product: CASSLMGEGTEAFF.

The J gene is TRBJ2-5, the V gene TRBV7-2; TRBD2 matches 10 bases. In germline, CDR1 is SGHTA, CDR2 FQGNSA. V was clipped by 6 bases and J by 5 bases; unmatched bases: 6. The CDR3 consists of 14 residues. This CDR3 is CASSSGLARETQYF. The CDR3 region has the DNA TGTGCCAGCAGTTCGGGACTAGCGAGGGAGACCCAGTACTTC.

This rearrangement joins TRBV7-9 to TRBJ2-1; TRBD2 aligns across 8 bases. J gave up 7 bases and V 3 bases, and 11 bases lay outside the gene matches. Germline V gives CDR1 SEHNR, CDR2 FQNEAQ (reference sequence). The CDR3 loop spans 16 amino acids. The CDR3 is CASSFTGRVGNNEQFF. CDR3 DNA sequence: TGTGCCAGCAGCTTTACCGGGAGGGTAGGTAATAATGAGCAGTTCTTC.

The chain links TRBV28 to TRBJ2-1, with 8 bases lining up with TRBD2. The CDR3 extends over 18 amino acids. With 3 bases clipped from V and 2 bases from J, the junction kept 12 bases outside the gene matches. Germline V lookup: CDR1 MDHEN, CDR2 SYDVKM. The CDR3 sequence: CASSFPSGPPSTYNEQFF. In DNA form, the CDR3 reads TGTGCCAGCAGTTTCCCTAGCGGGCCTCCTTCCACCTACAATGAGCAGTTCTTC.

The V and J genes are TRBV5-1 and TRBJ2-5, with TRBD2 matching over 10 bases. The V gene end was trimmed by 3 bases and the J gene end by 5 bases; junction bases not matched to a gene: 13. Germline lookup yields CDR1 SGHRS and CDR2 YFSETQ. The CDR3 runs to 17 residues. The CDR3 loop is CASSWKPAGLAFETQYF. The CDR3 DNA sequence: TGCGCCAGCAGCTGGAAGCCCGCGGGACTAGCGTTCGAGACCCAGTACTTC.

This clone has a handful of counts. The chain carries TRBV18 and TRBJ1-6; a possible D gene is TRBD1 (5 bases). The CDR3 is made up of 16 amino acids. Deletions cut 4 bases from V and 6 bases from J, with 16 bases between. Germline V gene data show CDR1 as KGHSH and CDR2 as LQKENI. The CDR3 DNA reads TGTGCCAGCTCACTGACCCGACAGATTGTTAATTCACCCCTCCACTTT. It specifies CASSLTRQIVNSPLHF.

Of note for this clone: This sample also contains other DNA sequences that code for the same CDR3. This chain uses TRBV5-1 with TRBJ2-1; TRBD1 aligns across 7 bases. The germline V gene has CDR1 SGHRS and CDR2 YFSETQ. This CDR3 contains 13 residues. Trimming at V came to 3 bases and at J to 5 bases, leaving 2 bases not matched to a gene. The CDR3 DNA follows: TGCGCCAGCAGCTATGGGACAGACAATGAGCAGTTCTTC. Protein sequence: CASSYGTDNEQFF.

This sequence joins TRBV7-2 and TRBJ1-5, with 8 bases matching TRBD1. This CDR3 contains 14 residues. Unmatched junction bases numbered 0, after V lost 1 base and J lost 4 bases. Per germline, CDR1 SGHTA and CDR2 FQGNSA. DNA for the CDR3: TGTGCCAGCAGCTTAGGACAGGGGAATCAGCCCCAGCATTTT. Amino acids: CASSLGQGNQPQHF. The full variable domain, in which reference TRBV7-2 and TRBJ1-5 provide the parts outside the CDR3, is GAGVSQSPSNKVTEKGKDVELRCDPISGHTALYWYRQSLGQGLEFLIYFQGNSAPDKSGLPSDRFSAERTGGSVSTLTIQRTQQEDSAVYLCASSLGQGNQPQHFGDGTRLSIL.

The genes are TRBV4-1 and TRBJ1-2; TRBD1 aligns across 10 bases. The V gene's germline CDR1 is MGHRA and CDR2 YSYEKL. V lost 1 base to trimming and J lost 5 bases; unmatched junction nucleotides: 13. The CDR3 covers 18 residues. The CDR3 loop reads CASSQGPGQGIPAYGYTF. In DNA, the CDR3 is TGCGCCAGCAGCCAAGGGCCGGGACAGGGGATTCCGGCTTATGGCTACACCTTC.

V gene TRBV11-3 combines with J gene TRBJ2-3; D remains unclear. The V gene's germline CDR1 is SGHNT and CDR2 YENEEA. There are 13 residues in the CDR3. Deletions cut 0 bases from V and 2 bases from J, with 3 bases between. The CDR3 nucleotides read TGTGCCAGCAGCTTAGATCTCACAGATACGCAGTATTTT. This gives the protein CASSLDLTDTQYF.

The V call is TRBV15, the J call TRBJ1-1; D is ambiguous. The V gene's germline CDR1 is LNHNV and CDR2 YYDKDF (reference sequence). The V and J ends lost 0 bases and 10 bases respectively, with 9 bases between them. The CDR3 runs to 12 residues. Here the CDR3 reads CATSRDHIVAFF. The CDR3 DNA sequence: TGTGCCACCAGCAGAGACCATATCGTAGCTTTCTTT. Drawing the rest from reference TRBV15 and TRBJ1-1, the complete variable domain is DAMVIQNPRYQVTQFGKPVTLSCSQTLNHNVMYWYQQKSSQAPKLLFHYYDKDFNNEADTPDNFQSRRPNTSFCFLDIRSPGLGDTAMYLCATSRDHIVAFFGQGTRLTVV.

The V and J genes are TRBV2 and TRBJ1-1; D is undetermined. CDR3 length: 11 residues. V gave up 6 bases and J gave up 3 bases, with 5 bases separating them. Germline CDR1 reads SNHLY; CDR2 reads FYNNEI. Here the CDR3 reads CASRFHTEAFF. CDR3 bases: TGTGCCAGCAGGTTTCACACTGAAGCTTTCTTT. The variable domain in full, completed from reference TRBV2 and TRBJ1-1, reads EPEVTQTPSHQVTQMGQEVILRCVPISNHLYFYWYRQILGQKVEFLVSFYNNEISEKSEIFDDQFSVERPDGSNFTLKIRSTKLEDSAMYFCASRFHTEAFFGQGTRLTVV.

The CDR3 DNA sequence: TGTGCCAGCACCAAAGGACTAGCGGGAACCAATGAGCAGTTCTTC. It specifies CASTKGLAGTNEQFF. The chain links TRBV5-4 to TRBJ2-1; 12 bases are a match to TRBD2. The CDR3 covers 15 residues. V lost 6 bases, J lost 6 bases, and 7 bases stayed unmatched. The V gene's germline CDR1 is SGHNT and CDR2 YYREEE (reference sequence).

DNA for the CDR3: TGCGCCAGCAGCTTTGCCCGGGGGGAGCAGTACTTC. Translated, it gives CASSFARGEQYF. This chain connects TRBV5-1 to TRBJ2-7, with D perhaps matching TRBD2 (6 bases). This CDR3 is 12 amino acids long. The germline V and J ends were trimmed by 2 bases and 7 bases, with 10 bases remaining between them. Germline CDR1 reads SGHRS; CDR2 reads YFSETQ.

The V gene is TRBV30, the J gene TRBJ1-5; D is perhaps TRBD1 (5 bases). Germline V gene data show CDR1 as GTSNPN and CDR2 as SVGIG (reference sequence). CDR3 length equals 13 residues. Between the trimmed V and J ends, which lost 2 bases and 3 bases, there was a span of 8 bases. The CDR3 coding sequence is TGTGCCTGGAGTTCGACAGACAATCAGCCCCAGCATTTT. Amino acids: CAWSSTDNQPQHF.

The chain joins TRBV28 to TRBJ1-2; D possibly corresponds to TRBD1 (6 bases). The CDR3 consists of 15 residues. CDR1 is MDHEN and CDR2 is SYDVKM in the germline V gene. V lost 2 bases to trimming and J lost 2 bases, with 12 bases between them. The CDR3 is CASSLGQSLNYGYTF. The CDR3, as DNA: TGTGCCAGCAGTTTAGGACAGTCTTTAAACTATGGCTACACCTTC.